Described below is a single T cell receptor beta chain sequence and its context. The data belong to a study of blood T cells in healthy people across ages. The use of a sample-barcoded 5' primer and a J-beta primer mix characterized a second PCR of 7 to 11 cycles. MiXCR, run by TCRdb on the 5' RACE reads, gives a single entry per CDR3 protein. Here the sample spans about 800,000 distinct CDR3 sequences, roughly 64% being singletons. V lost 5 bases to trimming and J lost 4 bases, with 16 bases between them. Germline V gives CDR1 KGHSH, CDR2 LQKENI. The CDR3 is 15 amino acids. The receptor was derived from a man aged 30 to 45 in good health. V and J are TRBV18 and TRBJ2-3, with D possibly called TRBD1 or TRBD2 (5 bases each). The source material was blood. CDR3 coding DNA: TGTGCCAGCTCATCCCAGATGGGGGACGCAGATACGCAGTATTTT. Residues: CASSSQMGDADTQYF.